This entry is about one TCR beta chain. This specimen belongs to a study of T cell changes during pregnancy in multiple sclerosis. Data came from immunoSEQ multiplex PCR; TCRdb stores just in-frame clones and leaves some out. This repertoire shows tens of thousands of clones, 90% to 95% found once; its top ten account for 1.6%. The germline V gene has CDR1 SGHRS and CDR2 YFSETQ. The CDR3 extends over 18 amino acids. Deletions cut 0 bases from V and 3 bases from J, with 21 bases between. The source of this sequence is a female donor in good health, enrolled as a control in a pregnancy study. V gene TRBV5-1 combines with J gene TRBJ2-5; D possibly corresponds to TRBD2 (6 bases). Sequenced here: peripheral blood, sampled in the first trimester of pregnancy. Here the CDR3 DNA reads TGCGCCAGCAGCTTGGCGCCTAGCGATAGGCCCCAAAAAGAGACCCAGTACTTC. The encoded protein is CASSLAPSDRPQKETQYF.